These T cell receptor beta chains were read from a single sample in a study of blood T cell repertoires in COVID-19. The data were produced by immunoSEQ multiplex PCR, yet TCRdb's version contains in-frame clones alone and is incomplete. The table has fewer than 700,000 clones, about 89% seen once. Sequenced sample: peripheral blood. The receptors derive from a woman in her forties or fifties with COVID-19, enrolled during active disease. Each CDR3 is given with its conserved first and last residue. D genes are given only for firm matches. Size tells how often a clone was seen (once, few, many) or the class of an expanded clone, and some rows leave it out.

D gene,J gene,V gene,clone size,CDR3 protein,CDR3 DNA
NA,TRBJ1-2,TRBV29-1,NA,CSVASRGGGYGYTF,TGCAGCGTCGCCTCCCGGGGGGGCGGCTATGGCTACACCTTC
TRBD1,TRBJ1-5,TRBV2,NA,CASSFGTGGNQPQHF,TGTGCCAGCAGCTTTGGGACAGGTGGCAATCAGCCCCAGCATTTT
NA,TRBJ2-6,TRBV9,NA,CASSVDSGQRTGANVLTF,TGTGCCAGCAGCGTAGATTCAGGACAGAGGACCGGGGCCAACGTCCTGACTTTC
NA,TRBJ2-3,TRBV29-1,NA,CSVEGRADTQYF,TGCAGCGTTGAAGGCAGGGCAGATACGCAGTATTTT
NA,TRBJ2-5,TRBV24-1,NA,CATSDPAKGGPMETQYF,TGTGCCACCAGTGATCCGGCCAAGGGGGGGCCGATGGAGACCCAGTACTTC
NA,TRBJ1-1,TRBV6-6,NA,CASSSGPPGYTEAFF,TGTGCCAGCAGTTCCGGACCCCCAGGGTACACTGAAGCTTTCTTT
NA,TRBJ1-3,TRBV27,once,CASSLGGISGNTIYF,TGTGCCAGCAGTTTGGGGGGTATCTCTGGAAACACCATATATTTT
NA,TRBJ1-6,TRBV10-2,NA,CASGSGSPLHF,TGCGCCAGCGGAAGCGGCTCACCCCTCCACTTT
TRBD1,TRBJ1-3,TRBV19,NA,CASGGQFSGNTIYF,TGTGCCAGTGGGGGACAGTTCTCTGGAAACACCATATATTTT
NA,TRBJ1-1,TRBV19,NA,CASSTVGGGEAFF,TGTGCCAGTAGTACCGTGGGGGGTGGGGAAGCTTTCTTT
TRBD1,TRBJ1-6,TRBV7-9,NA,CASSSDRGNSPLHF,TGTGCCAGCAGCTCGGACAGGGGAAATTCACCCCTCCACTTT
NA,TRBJ2-2,TRBV5-1,NA,CASSFGTGMQNTGELFF,TGCGCCAGCAGCTTTGGTACGGGGATGCAGAACACCGGGGAGCTGTTTTTT
TRBD2,TRBJ2-3,TRBV30,NA,CAWSPGGPLTDTQYF,TGTGCCTGGAGTCCGGGGGGGCCCTTAACAGATACGCAGTATTTT
NA,TRBJ2-3,TRBV5-1,NA,CASSLETPGGDTQYF,TGCGCCAGCAGCTTGGAGACTCCCGGTGGAGATACGCAGTATTTT
NA,TRBJ1-2,TRBV6-5,NA,CASSYGRGNYGYTF,TGTGCCAGCAGTTACGGTCGGGGGAACTATGGCTACACCTTC
TRBD1,TRBJ2-1,TRBV2,NA,CASSARDRIYNEQFF,TGTGCCAGCAGTGCTAGGGACAGAATCTACAATGAGCAGTTCTTC
TRBD1,TRBJ1-2,TRBV5-6,NA,CASSRARGLQRGYTF,TGTGCCAGCAGCAGGGCCAGGGGGCTACAACGGGGCTACACCTTC
TRBD2,TRBJ2-5,TRBV9,NA,CASSVAGGLAETQYF,TGTGCCAGCAGCGTAGCCGGGGGACTAGCGGAGACCCAGTACTTC
TRBD2,TRBJ2-7,TRBV3-1/TRBV3-2,once,CASSTGTSSHEQYF,TGTGCCAGCAGCACCGGGACTAGCAGCCACGAGCAGTACTTC
NA,TRBJ1-5,TRBV12-5,NA,CASAHPQGEGNQPQHF,TGTGCTAGTGCTCATCCACAGGGAGAAGGGAATCAGCCCCAGCATTTT
TRBD2,TRBJ2-3,TRBV3-1/TRBV3-2,NA,CASSLRLAGDTDTQYF,TGTGCCAGCAGCCTCAGACTAGCGGGGGATACAGATACGCAGTATTTT
NA,TRBJ1-3,TRBV3-1/TRBV3-2,NA,CASSQDATAGNTIYF,TGTGCCAGCAGCCAAGATGCAACAGCTGGAAACACCATATATTTT
TRBD1,TRBJ2-3,TRBV27,NA,CASSRKQGGTDTQYF,TGTGCCAGCAGTCGTAAACAGGGGGGCACAGATACGCAGTATTTT
NA,TRBJ1-6,TRBV5-1,NA,CASSLEGGRTPLHF,TGCGCCAGCAGCTTGGAGGGGGGGCGGACACCCCTCCACTTT
TRBD1,TRBJ1-4,TRBV3-1/TRBV3-2,NA,CASSPLRVLGTGGTRLFF,TGTGCCAGCAGCCCCCTCAGGGTTCTCGGGACAGGGGGGACGCGACTGTTTTTT
NA,TRBJ1-1,TRBV2,NA,CASSEYTGSLNTEAFF,TGTGCCAGCAGTGAATACACAGGGTCTCTTAACACTGAAGCTTTCTTT
NA,TRBJ2-7,TRBV25-1,NA,CASRTSYEQYF,TGTGCCAGCAGGACTAGCTACGAGCAGTACTTC
TRBD1,TRBJ1-3,TRBV7-8,NA,CASSSVDRENSGNTIYF,TGTGCCAGCAGCTCGGTGGACAGGGAAAACTCTGGAAACACCATATATTTT
NA,TRBJ1-1,TRBV5-1,NA,CASSPQDGGLTEAFF,TGCGCCAGCAGCCCCCAAGACGGGGGGTTGACTGAAGCTTTCTTT
NA,TRBJ1-4,TRBV5-1,few,CASSLGATTNEKLFF,TGCGCCAGCAGCTTGGGGGCAACAACTAATGAAAAACTGTTTTTT
NA,TRBJ1-1,TRBV4-2,NA,CASSPAQGLGTEAFF,TGTGCCAGCAGCCCAGCACAGGGATTAGGCACTGAAGCTTTCTTT
TRBD2,TRBJ2-5,TRBV5-4,NA,CASSPAGGRQETQYF,TGTGCCAGCAGCCCAGCGGGGGGGCGTCAAGAGACCCAGTACTTC
NA,TRBJ2-2,TRBV5-1,NA,CASSLVGQPGELFF,TGCGCCAGCAGCTTGGTCGGACAGCCCGGGGAGCTGTTTTTT
TRBD1,TRBJ2-1,TRBV5-1,NA,CASSQGQGSYNEQFF,TGCGCCAGCAGCCAGGGACAGGGTTCCTACAATGAGCAGTTCTTC
NA,TRBJ2-5,TRBV29-1,NA,CSVEGRQTQYF,TGCAGCGTAGAAGGGAGACAGACCCAGTACTTC
TRBD1,TRBJ1-2,TRBV6-5,NA,CASSRQGSGYTF,TGTGCCAGCAGTCGACAGGGGTCTGGCTACACCTTC
NA,TRBJ1-1,TRBV7-9,few,CASSPLLGRNTEAFF,TGTGCCAGCAGCCCATTGCTGGGGCGGAACACTGAAGCTTTCTTT
NA,TRBJ1-1,TRBV19,NA,CASRSNYMNTEAFF,TGTGCCAGTAGATCGAACTACATGAACACTGAAGCTTTCTTT
TRBD1,TRBJ1-1,TRBV6-5,NA,CASRRQGTNEAFF,TGTGCCAGCAGGAGACAGGGAACGAATGAAGCTTTCTTT
TRBD1,TRBJ2-2,TRBV27,NA,CASSPAHRGGRTGELFF,TGTGCCAGCAGTCCAGCCCACAGGGGTGGAAGGACCGGGGAGCTGTTTTTT
NA,TRBJ1-4,TRBV5-1,NA,CASSRGEPAGKLFF,TGCGCCAGCAGCCGGGGGGAGCCAGCGGGAAAACTGTTTTTT
TRBD1,TRBJ1-5,TRBV6-5,NA,CASKTGGTQHF,TGTGCCAGCAAAACAGGGGGTACCCAGCATTTT
NA,TRBJ1-1,TRBV25-1,NA,CASRATANTEAFF,TGTGCCAGCAGAGCGACAGCGAACACTGAAGCTTTCTTT
TRBD1,TRBJ1-2,TRBV2,NA,CASDWAGGQGYGYTF,TGTGCCAGCGATTGGGCAGGGGGACAGGGCTATGGCTACACCTTC
TRBD1,TRBJ2-1,TRBV6-5,NA,CASIPTGGGNEQFF,TGTGCCAGCATCCCTACAGGGGGTGGGAATGAGCAGTTCTTC
NA,TRBJ2-1,TRBV7-6,NA,CASSLAGTYNEQFF,TGTGCCAGCAGCTTAGCCGGGACCTACAATGAGCAGTTCTTC
NA,TRBJ2-7,TRBV4-1,NA,CASSQDPPYAGRGDEQYF,TGCGCCAGCAGCCAAGATCCCCCCTACGCGGGGAGGGGGGACGAGCAGTACTTC
NA,TRBJ2-3,TRBV18,once,CASSPRLAELTDTQYF,TGTGCCAGCTCACCACGGTTAGCGGAACTCACAGATACGCAGTATTTT
NA,TRBJ1-1,TRBV4-1,NA,CASVGLNRAVNTEAFF,TGCGCCAGCGTAGGCCTAAACAGGGCAGTGAACACTGAAGCTTTCTTT
TRBD2,TRBJ2-3,TRBV4-1,NA,CASSQKRGASGADTQYF,TGCGCCAGCAGCCAAAAGCGAGGAGCTAGCGGGGCAGATACGCAGTATTTT
TRBD2,TRBJ2-7,TRBV6-4,once,CAIPTSGQSYEQYF,TGTGCCATCCCGACTAGCGGGCAATCCTACGAGCAGTACTTC
NA,TRBJ2-3,TRBV6-2/TRBV6-3,NA,CASSPYILDTQYF,TGTGCCAGCAGTCCGTACATCCTAGATACGCAGTATTTT
TRBD2,TRBJ2-7,TRBV2,NA,CASMGEGLASYEQYF,TGTGCCAGCATGGGGGAGGGACTAGCCTCCTACGAGCAGTACTTC
NA,TRBJ2-1,TRBV5-1,NA,CASSSPGVWHEQFF,TGCGCCAGCAGCTCCCCAGGGGTCTGGCATGAGCAGTTCTTC
NA,TRBJ1-2,TRBV19,NA,CASSMSPRGFGYTF,TGTGCCAGTAGTATGTCTCCCAGGGGATTTGGCTACACCTTC
NA,TRBJ2-3,TRBV12-3/TRBV12-4,NA,CASSPADTQYF,TGTGCCAGCAGCCCCGCAGATACGCAGTATTTT